Listed below are T cell receptor beta chains from one sample, sequenced in a study of blood T cell repertoires in COVID-19. Profiling relied on immunoSEQ multiplex PCR, and the TCRdb table lists in-frame clones only, not all of them. Of 150,000 to 200,000 clones detected, roughly 90% appear once; the ten largest clones hold over 9.5%. Sequencing used peripheral blood. The source of these receptors is a woman aged 60-70 years with COVID-19, enrolled during active disease. Both conserved end residues are part of each CDR3. A D gene is named only where the DNA matches it firmly. The size entry is marked missing in some rows and otherwise reads once, few, many or a size class.

J,size,D,V,length,CDR3,DNA
TRBJ1-5,-,-,TRBV15,15,CATGIYDRLDQPQHF,TGTGCCACGGGCATTTATGACAGGCTCGATCAGCCCCAGCATTTT
TRBJ2-7,-,-,TRBV6-6,12,CASSYERYEQYF,TGTGCCAGCAGTTACGAGCGCTACGAGCAGTACTTC
TRBJ1-2,once,TRBD1,TRBV5-1,16,CASSLLGTGKALGYTF,TGCGCCAGCAGCTTGTTGGGGACAGGGAAAGCCTTAGGCTACACCTTC
TRBJ1-1,-,-,TRBV9,16,CASSVAWGPGGTEAFF,TGTGCCAGCAGCGTCGCTTGGGGGCCGGGGGGCACTGAAGCTTTCTTT
TRBJ2-7,once,-,TRBV5-1,14,CASSLDHVSYEQYF,TGCGCCAGCAGCTTGGATCATGTCTCCTACGAGCAGTACTTC
TRBJ1-1,-,TRBD1,TRBV28,16,CASSGQGAGPNTEAFF,TGTGCCAGCAGTGGACAGGGGGCCGGACCGAACACTGAAGCTTTCTTT
TRBJ2-1,-,-,TRBV7-2,16,CASSFQGGLFYNEQFF,TGTGCCAGCAGTTTTCAGGGCGGCCTTTTCTACAATGAGCAGTTCTTC
TRBJ1-2,-,-,TRBV30,12,CAWRKASGGYTF,TGTGCCTGGCGGAAGGCATCGGGGGGCTACACCTTC
TRBJ1-3,-,-,TRBV7-2,17,CASSFNQQGFSGNTIYF,TGTGCCAGCAGCTTTAACCAACAGGGATTCTCTGGAAACACCATATATTTT
TRBJ1-3,few,-,TRBV21-1,17,CASSKRRDSSSGNTIYF,TGTGCCAGCAGCAAGAGACGGGATAGTAGCTCTGGAAACACCATATATTTT
TRBJ2-7,-,TRBD2,TRBV15,15,CATSRDGTSVYEQYF,TGTGCCACCAGCAGAGATGGGACTAGCGTCTACGAGCAGTACTTC
TRBJ1-1,-,TRBD1,TRBV7-6,15,CASSPGGWGSPEAFF,TGTGCCAGCAGCCCAGGGGGTTGGGGTAGCCCTGAAGCTTTCTTT
TRBJ1-4,-,-,TRBV5-6,14,CASLYSQSDEKLFF,TGTGCCAGCCTTTATTCACAGTCTGATGAAAAACTGTTTTTT
TRBJ2-1,-,-,TRBV19,15,CASRNSPSSYNEQFF,TGTGCCAGTAGGAACTCACCAAGCTCCTACAATGAGCAGTTCTTC
TRBJ2-2,-,TRBD2,TRBV6-2/TRBV6-3,14,CASSPGLGGGELFF,TGTGCCAGCAGTCCGGGACTAGGCGGCGGGGAGCTGTTTTTT
TRBJ2-7,-,TRBD1,TRBV19,15,CASSIKRDSPYEQYF,TGTGCCAGTAGTATTAAGAGGGACAGTCCCTACGAGCAGTACTTC
TRBJ2-7,-,TRBD1,TRBV6-6,14,CASWIGQAIYEQYF,TGTGCCAGCTGGATTGGACAGGCCATTTACGAGCAGTACTTC
TRBJ2-7,few,-,TRBV19,15,CASSIQRPFGREQYF,TGTGCCAGTAGTATTCAGAGGCCCTTTGGCCGGGAGCAGTACTTC
TRBJ2-3,few,TRBD2,TRBV30,11,CASRGRETQYF,TGTGCCTCCCGCGGGAGGGAGACGCAGTATTTT
TRBJ1-5,-,-,TRBV2,14,CASRRGQPNQPQHF,TGTGCCAGCAGGAGAGGGCAGCCCAATCAGCCCCAGCATTTT
TRBJ2-5,-,TRBD2,TRBV10-3,14,CATLNNQGGETQYF,TGTGCCACACTAAACAACCAGGGAGGGGAGACCCAGTACTTC
TRBJ1-1,-,TRBD1,TRBV19,16,CASSRRNGQVNTEAFF,TGTGCCAGTAGCCGCAGGAATGGACAGGTGAACACTGAAGCTTTCTTT
TRBJ1-5,-,-,TRBV19,13,CASSIRHHQPQHF,TGTGCCAGTAGTATCAGGCACCATCAGCCCCAGCATTTT
TRBJ2-5,few,TRBD1,TRBV7-2,14,CASATGAIQETQYF,TGTGCCAGCGCCACAGGGGCCATCCAAGAGACCCAGTACTTC
TRBJ2-6,-,-,TRBV9,14,CASSGVTGANVLTF,TGTGCCAGCAGCGGAGTTACTGGGGCCAACGTCCTGACTTTC
TRBJ2-7,once,TRBD2,TRBV29-1,14,CSVVNPGGAYEQYF,TGCAGCGTTGTTAATCCGGGAGGGGCCTACGAGCAGTACTTC
TRBJ1-1,-,-,TRBV28,14,CASPAALMNTEAFF,TGTGCCAGCCCTGCCGCGCTCATGAACACTGAAGCTTTCTTT
TRBJ1-2,-,TRBD1,TRBV5-3,15,CARSGQGKNGYGYTF,TGTGCCAGAAGCGGACAGGGGAAGAACGGCTATGGCTACACCTTC
TRBJ2-1,-,TRBD1,TRBV24-1,13,CATSDWAGGRQFF,TGTGCCACCAGTGATTGGGCAGGGGGCAGGCAGTTCTTC
TRBJ1-4,-,-,TRBV5-8,16,CASSLGGLTTNEKLFF,TGTGCCAGCAGCTTGGGAGGATTAACAACTAATGAAAAACTGTTTTTT
TRBJ2-1,-,TRBD2,TRBV7-2,15,CASSFSGSSYNEQFF,TGTGCCAGCAGCTTCAGCGGGAGCTCCTACAATGAGCAGTTCTTC
TRBJ2-7,few,-,TRBV4-3,13,CASSQDFGIPRYF,TGCGCCAGCAGCCAAGATTTCGGGATCCCTCGGTACTTC
TRBJ1-2,-,-,TRBV5-6,13,CASTLGSGYGYTF,TGTGCCAGCACCCTTGGGTCAGGCTATGGCTACACCTTC
TRBJ2-1,-,TRBD2,TRBV7-7,15,CASSFGLAGVNEQFF,TGTGCTAGCAGCTTTGGACTAGCGGGAGTAAATGAGCAGTTCTTC
TRBJ2-3,-,-,TRBV19,13,CAIGVSGTDTQYF,TGTGCCATAGGGGTTTCGGGCACAGATACGCAGTATTTT
TRBJ1-1,-,TRBD1,TRBV4-2,16,CASSQDPGQGNSEAFF,TGTGCCAGCAGCCAAGATCCCGGACAGGGGAATAGTGAAGCTTTCTTT
TRBJ2-7,-,TRBD2,TRBV24-1,15,CATSDSLAGGYEQYF,TGTGCCACCAGTGATTCACTAGCGGGAGGTTACGAGCAGTACTTC
TRBJ1-2,-,TRBD1,TRBV10-3,13,CAISLSTGAGYTF,TGTGCCATCAGTCTCTCGACAGGGGCTGGCTACACCTTC
TRBJ1-1,-,TRBD1,TRBV7-2,13,CASLLQGTTEAFF,TGTGCCAGCCTGCTACAGGGGACCACTGAAGCTTTCTTT
TRBJ1-5,-,-,TRBV30,15,CAWSVLAGRDQPQHF,TGTGCCTGGAGTGTACTGGCAGGGAGGGATCAGCCCCAGCATTTT
TRBJ2-7,-,-,TRBV6-2/TRBV6-3,15,CASSSARALTYEQYF,TGTGCCAGCAGTTCTGCGAGAGCGTTAACCTACGAGCAGTACTTC
TRBJ2-2,-,TRBD2,TRBV28,15,CASSPPLAFDGELFF,TGTGCCAGCAGTCCCCCACTAGCGTTCGACGGGGAGCTGTTTTTT
TRBJ1-1,-,TRBD1,TRBV27,15,CASSLGQGRGTEAFF,TGTGCCAGCAGCCTAGGACAGGGGAGGGGAACTGAAGCTTTCTTT
TRBJ1-1,-,-,TRBV5-6,16,CASQAGLLWKNTEAFF,TGTGCCAGCCAAGCTGGTTTACTATGGAAGAACACTGAAGCTTTCTTT
TRBJ2-1,-,-,TRBV5-8,20,CASSPPPSQAPILPGQEQFF,TGTGCCAGCAGCCCACCTCCTTCTCAGGCTCCAATACTCCCGGGACAAGAGCAGTTCTTC
TRBJ1-1,once,-,TRBV7-3,13,CASSLTVTGGAFF,TGTGCCAGCAGCTTAACGGTCACCGGGGGAGCTTTCTTT
TRBJ2-4,-,TRBD1,TRBV7-9,13,CASTQTGRNIQYF,TGTGCCAGCACCCAGACAGGGAGAAACATTCAGTACTTC
TRBJ2-1,-,-,TRBV11-2,14,CASSPGVAPTEQFF,TGTGCCAGCAGCCCGGGGGTAGCTCCCACTGAGCAGTTCTTC
TRBJ1-2,-,TRBD1,TRBV15,17,CATSRDVTGGALNGYTF,TGTGCCACCAGCAGAGATGTCACAGGGGGCGCGTTGAATGGCTACACCTTC
TRBJ2-1,once,TRBD2,TRBV4-3,18,CASSQDPTGLAGTDEQFF,TGCGCCAGCAGCCAAGATCCAACCGGACTAGCGGGAACGGATGAGCAGTTCTTC
TRBJ2-3,-,-,TRBV5-4,17,CASSAGLGRGSTDTQYF,TGTGCCAGCAGCGCCGGACTTGGGCGGGGCAGCACAGATACGCAGTATTTT
TRBJ2-7,-,TRBD1,TRBV9,15,CASSARTGWLYEQYF,TGTGCCAGCAGCGCCCGGACAGGGTGGTTGTACGAGCAGTACTTC